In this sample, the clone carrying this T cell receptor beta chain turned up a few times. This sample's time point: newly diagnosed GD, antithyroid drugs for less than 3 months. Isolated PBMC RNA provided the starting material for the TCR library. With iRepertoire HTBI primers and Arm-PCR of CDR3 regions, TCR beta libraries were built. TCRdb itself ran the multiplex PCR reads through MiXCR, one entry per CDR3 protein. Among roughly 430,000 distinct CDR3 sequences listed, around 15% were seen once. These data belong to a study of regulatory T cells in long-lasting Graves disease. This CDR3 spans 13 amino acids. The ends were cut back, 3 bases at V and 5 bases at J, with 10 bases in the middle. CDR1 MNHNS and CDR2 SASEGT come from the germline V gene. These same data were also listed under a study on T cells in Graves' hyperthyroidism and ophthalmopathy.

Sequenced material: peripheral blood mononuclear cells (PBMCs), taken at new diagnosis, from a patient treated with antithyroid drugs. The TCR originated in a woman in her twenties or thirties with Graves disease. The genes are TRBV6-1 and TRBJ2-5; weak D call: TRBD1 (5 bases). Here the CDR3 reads CASSDRAAETQYF. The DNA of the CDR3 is TGTGCCAGCAGTGACAGGGCCGCGGAGACCCAGTACTTC.